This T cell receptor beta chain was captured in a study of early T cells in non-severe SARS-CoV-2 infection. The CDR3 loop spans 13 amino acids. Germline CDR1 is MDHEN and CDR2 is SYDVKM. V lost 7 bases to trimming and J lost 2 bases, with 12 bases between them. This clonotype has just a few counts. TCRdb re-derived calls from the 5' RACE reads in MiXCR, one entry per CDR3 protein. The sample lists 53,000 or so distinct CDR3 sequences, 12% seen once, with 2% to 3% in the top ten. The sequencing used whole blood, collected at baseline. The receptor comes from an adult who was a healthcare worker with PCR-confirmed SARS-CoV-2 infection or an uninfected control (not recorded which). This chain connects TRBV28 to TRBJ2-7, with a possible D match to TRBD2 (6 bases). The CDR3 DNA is TGTGCCAGCACTAGCGAGGGCACCTACGAGCAGTACTTC. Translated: CASTSEGTYEQYF. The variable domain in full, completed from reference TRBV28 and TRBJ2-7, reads DVKVTQSSRYLVKRTGEKVFLECVQDMDHENMFWYRQDPGLGLRLIYFSYDVKMKEKGDIPEGYSVSREKKERFSLILESASTNQTSMYLCASTSEGTYEQYFGPGTRLTVT.